The source of this T cell receptor (beta chain) is a study of cytomegalovirus exposure and HLA in healthy donors. CDR1 SSHAT and CDR2 FNYEAQ come from the germline V gene (reference sequence). This CDR3 has 14 amino acids. In regard to this clone: Antigen specificity is unknown. Germline is not matched at one junction end, which may reflect a read error.

Use of 60 Vbeta and 13 Jbeta primers characterized the PCR. Assay: immunoSEQ multiplex PCR; the TCRdb copy retains only in-frame clones and omits some. The table shows about 140,000 clones, with about 85% occurring only once. Study-level findings and limits: Within an earlier analysis, most TCR beta V segments proved productive either about 87% or about 30% of the time. A later analysis showed HLA-associated TCR beta chains outstripping equally common others in clonal expansion. Analysis was carried out at a later point, and it linked a missense DCLRE1C variant to TCR beta V- and J-gene trimming.

V usage is TRBV7-7 and J usage is TRBJ2-5, with D possibly TRBD2 on 6 matching bases. The sequence came from a female donor in good health and CMV-seronegative. The sample was PBMCs. CDR3 protein: CASSLGLHEETQYF. CDR3 coding DNA: TGTGCTAGCAGCCTGGGACTCCACGAAGAGACCCAGTACTTC. The full variable domain, in which reference TRBV7-7 and TRBJ2-5 provide the parts outside the CDR3, is GAGVSQSPRYKVTKRGQDVTLRCDPISSHATLYWYQQALGQGPEFLTYFNYEAQPDKSGLPSDRFSAERPEGSISTLTIQRTEQRDSAMYRCASSLGLHEETQYFGPGTRLLVL.